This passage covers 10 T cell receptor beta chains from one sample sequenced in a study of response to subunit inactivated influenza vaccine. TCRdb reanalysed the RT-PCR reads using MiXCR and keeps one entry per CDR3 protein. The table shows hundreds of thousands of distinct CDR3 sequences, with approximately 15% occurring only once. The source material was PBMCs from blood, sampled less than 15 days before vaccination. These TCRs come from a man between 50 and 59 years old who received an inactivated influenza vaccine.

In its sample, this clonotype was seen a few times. The CDR3 sequence is CASSQPGQGFYEQYF. CDR3 coding DNA: TGTGCCAGCAGTCAACCGGGACAGGGGTTCTACGAGCAGTACTTC. This chain joins TRBV28 and TRBJ2-7, with 10 bases that match TRBD1. The CDR3 loop spans 15 amino acids. V gave up 5 bases and J gave up 3 bases; unmatched junction bases: 7. CDR1 and CDR2 from the germline V gene are MDHEN and SYDVKM.

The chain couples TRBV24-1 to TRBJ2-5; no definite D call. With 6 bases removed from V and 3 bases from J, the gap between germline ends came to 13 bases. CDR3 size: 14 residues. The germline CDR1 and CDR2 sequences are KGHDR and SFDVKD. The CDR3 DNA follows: TGTGCCACCAGTTCCTGGACGGCCGAAGAGACCCAGTACTTC. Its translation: CATSSWTAEETQYF.

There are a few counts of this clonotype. CDR3 in DNA: TGTGCCAGCAGCCAAGAAATTGTGACTAGCTGGACCTCTCCCTCCTACGAGCAGTACTTC. This encodes CASSQEIVTSWTSPSYEQYF. This chain uses TRBV14 with TRBJ2-7; 7 nucleotides match TRBD2. The CDR3 extends over 20 amino acids. J was trimmed by 0 bases and V by 0 bases; bases with no gene match: 17. Per the germline V gene, CDR1 is SGHDN and CDR2 is FVKESK. The whole variable domain, filled in from reference TRBV14 and TRBJ2-7, reads EAGVTQFPSHSVIEKGQTVTLRCDPISGHDNLYWYRRVMGKEIKFLLHFVKESKQDESGMPNNRFLAERTGGTYSTLKVQPAELEDSGVYFCASSQEIVTSWTSPSYEQYFGPGTRLTVT.

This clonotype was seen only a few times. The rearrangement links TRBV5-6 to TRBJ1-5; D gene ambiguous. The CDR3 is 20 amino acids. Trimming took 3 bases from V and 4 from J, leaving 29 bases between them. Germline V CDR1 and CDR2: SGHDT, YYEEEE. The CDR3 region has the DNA TGTGCCAGCAGCTCACACCGCGACAACCGCCGGGGTCGGTGGAATCAGCCCCAGCATTTT. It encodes CASSSHRDNRRGRWNQPQHF.

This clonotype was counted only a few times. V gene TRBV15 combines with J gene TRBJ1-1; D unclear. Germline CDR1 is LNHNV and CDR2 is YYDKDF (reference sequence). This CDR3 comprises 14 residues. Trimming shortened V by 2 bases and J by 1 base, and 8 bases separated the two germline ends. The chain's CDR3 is CATSRRTENTEAFF. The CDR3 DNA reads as TGTGCCACCAGCAGAAGGACGGAGAACACTGAAGCTTTCTTT.

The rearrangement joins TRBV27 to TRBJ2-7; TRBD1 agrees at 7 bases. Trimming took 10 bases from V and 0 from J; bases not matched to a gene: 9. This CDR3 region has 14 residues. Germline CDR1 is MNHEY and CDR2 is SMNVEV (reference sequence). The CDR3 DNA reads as TGTGCCACCCGGAGACAGGGTGTCTCCTACGAGCAGTACTTC. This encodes CATRRQGVSYEQYF.

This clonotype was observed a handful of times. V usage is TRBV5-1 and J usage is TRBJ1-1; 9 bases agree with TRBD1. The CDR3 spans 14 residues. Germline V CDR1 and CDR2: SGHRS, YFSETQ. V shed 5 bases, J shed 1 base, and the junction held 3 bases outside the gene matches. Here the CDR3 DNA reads TGCGCCAGCAGACGGGACAGGGCGAACACTGAAGCTTTCTTT. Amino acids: CASRRDRANTEAFF.

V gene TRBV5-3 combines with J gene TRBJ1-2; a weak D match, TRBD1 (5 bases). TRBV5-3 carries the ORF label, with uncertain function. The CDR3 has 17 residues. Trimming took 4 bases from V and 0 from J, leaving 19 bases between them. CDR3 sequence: CARSGQRRQSANYGYTF. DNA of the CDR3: TGTGCCAGAAGCGGGCAGCGGAGACAGTCAGCTAACTATGGCTACACCTTC.

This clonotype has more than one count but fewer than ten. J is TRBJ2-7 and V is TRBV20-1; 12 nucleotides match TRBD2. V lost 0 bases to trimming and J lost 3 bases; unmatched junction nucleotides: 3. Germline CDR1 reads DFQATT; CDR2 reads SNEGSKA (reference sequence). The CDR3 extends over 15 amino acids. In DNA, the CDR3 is TGCAGTGCTAGAGACCCGACTAGCGGGAGCTACGAGCAGTACTTC. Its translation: CSARDPTSGSYEQYF.

CDR3 loop: CASSYFGYGYTF. The CDR3, as DNA: TGCGCCAGCAGCTATTTCGGATATGGCTACACCTTC. This chain uses TRBV5-1 with TRBJ1-2; D not resolved. Germline V gene data show CDR1 as SGHRS and CDR2 as YFSETQ. The CDR3 runs to 12 residues. V was shortened by 3 bases and J by 5 bases, with 8 bases between the two germline ends.